Here is one T cell receptor (beta chain) with its context. V lost 8 bases and J 5 bases, leaving 10 bases between the germline ends. Germline CDR1 is SQVTM and CDR2 is ANQGSEA. CDR3 length: 11 amino acids. TCRdb recomputed calls from the RT-PCR reads with MiXCR, one row per CDR3 protein. The sample includes fewer than 800,000 distinct CDR3 sequences, about 14% of them seen just once. The chain is built from TRBV29-1 and TRBJ2-1; no firm D call. The sequencing input was memory CD4+ T cells from blood. This receptor was obtained from a female donor in good health, serving as a healthy control. CDR3 sequence: CSPRYDNEQFF. The CDR3 nucleotides are TGCAGCCCGAGGTATGACAATGAGCAGTTCTTC.